What follows are 28 T cell receptor beta chains derived from one specimen sequenced in a study of OX40 agonist ivuxolimab in advanced cancers. Clones were read by immunoSEQ multiplex PCR, and TCRdb kept only the in-frame ones, dropping some. This table holds some 34,000 clones, around 73% found once. Sequenced material: CD4+ or CD8+ T cells sorted from blood, taken in a trial of the OX40 agonist ivuxolimab. These TCRs come from an adult with an advanced solid tumor such as melanoma, head and neck, liver or kidney cancer.

The rearrangement links TRBV7-2 to TRBJ2-5; 8 positions match TRBD2. The V segment lost 5 bases and the J segment 3 bases; nucleotides outside the gene matches: 14. CDR3 length equals 17 residues. Per germline, CDR1 SGHTA and CDR2 FQGNSA. CDR3 sequence: CASSPGGSSGVKETQYF. CDR3 DNA sequence: TGTGCCAGCAGCCCGGGGGGGAGTAGCGGGGTAAAAGAGACCCAGTACTTC.

This chain uses TRBV5-1 with TRBJ2-1; 11 bases are a match to TRBD1. With V trimmed by 3 bases and J by 3 bases, 11 bases remained unmatched. This CDR3 has 18 residues. Per the germline V gene, CDR1 is SGHRS and CDR2 is YFSETQ. CDR3 sequence: CASSSTRTGTGGYNEQFF. Here the CDR3 DNA reads TGCGCCAGCAGCTCCACTCGAACCGGGACAGGGGGCTACAATGAGCAGTTCTTC. The whole variable domain, remainder taken from reference TRBV5-1 and TRBJ2-1, is KAGVTQTPRYLIKTRGQQVTLSCSPISGHRSVSWYQQTPGQGLQFLFEYFSETQRNKGNFPGRFSGRQFSNSRSEMNVSTLELGDSALYLCASSSTRTGTGGYNEQFFGPGTRLTVL.

The rearrangement links TRBV7-2 to TRBJ1-4, with no clear D. This CDR3 comprises 11 residues. Between the trimmed V and J ends, which lost 4 bases and 5 bases, there was a span of 2 bases. Germline V gene data show CDR1 as SGHTA and CDR2 as FQGNSA. CDR3 in DNA: TGTGCCAGCAGCTACAATGAAAAACTGTTTTTT. Translating gives CASSYNEKLFF.

The chain links TRBV27 to TRBJ1-1; tentatively, D is TRBD1 (5 bases). V lost 0 bases to trimming and J lost 0 bases, with 8 bases between them. Germline values: CDR1 MNHEY, CDR2 SMNVEV (reference sequence). This CDR3 has 15 amino acids. CDR3 coding DNA: TGTGCCAGCAGTTTATCGGCCAGGGTGAACACTGAAGCTTTCTTT. This sequence encodes CASSLSARVNTEAFF.

The chain is built from TRBV14 and TRBJ2-3; D is unresolved. CDR1 SGHDN and CDR2 FVKESK come from the germline V gene. V was clipped by 9 bases and J by 0 bases, with 10 bases between them. The CDR3 loop spans 13 amino acids. CDR3 sequence reads: CASGPDSTDTQYF. The CDR3 region has the DNA TGTGCCAGTGGACCGGACAGCACAGATACGCAGTATTTT.

The table lists this clone with a count of one. The chain carries TRBV10-1 and TRBJ2-7; 7 nucleotides match TRBD2. Trimming at V came to 4 bases and at J to 7 bases, leaving 16 bases not matched to a gene. Germline V gene sequence: CDR1 WNHNN, CDR2 SYGVQD (reference sequence). CDR3 size: 16 residues. CDR3 DNA: TGCGCCAGCAGTGCCGGAGGTAGCGGGCGCACGGGGGAGCAGTACTTC. Residues: CASSAGGSGRTGEQYF.

The chain joins TRBV7-9 to TRBJ2-1; TRBD2 is a possible D gene (6 bases). The CDR3 extends over 14 amino acids. The germline CDR1 and CDR2 sequences are SEHNR and FQNEAQ (reference sequence). Trimming took 5 bases from V and 6 from J, leaving 14 bases between them. Written as DNA, the CDR3 is TGTGCCAGCAGCACTAATGCGGGAATCAATGAGCAGTTCTTC. Protein sequence: CASSTNAGINEQFF.

The rearrangement uses TRBV18 and TRBJ1-1; D is uncertain. V lost 5 bases to trimming and J lost 5 bases, with 12 bases between them. The CDR3 has 13 residues. Looked up from germline, CDR1 is KGHSH and CDR2 is LQKENI. The CDR3 loop reads CASSTSEVTEAFF. For the CDR3, the DNA is TGTGCCAGCTCAACATCAGAGGTAACTGAAGCTTTCTTT. The full variable domain, in which reference TRBV18 and TRBJ1-1 provide the parts outside the CDR3, is NAGVMQNPRHLVRRRGQEARLRCSPMKGHSHVYWYRQLPEEGLKFMVYLQKENIIDESGMPKERFSAEFPKEGPSILRIQQVVRGDSAAYFCASSTSEVTEAFFGQGTRLTVV.

The V and J genes are TRBV7-3 and TRBJ2-7; tentative D call: TRBD1 (5 bases). Germline-derived CDR1 and CDR2 are SGHTA and FQGTGA. This CDR3 comprises 14 residues. V lost 5 bases to trimming and J lost 0 bases, with 11 bases between them. CDR3 DNA sequence: TGTGCCAGCAGCATCGACAGTAGCTCCTACGAGCAGTACTTC. Translation gives CASSIDSSSYEQYF. Full variable domain (rest looked up from reference TRBV7-3 and TRBJ2-7): GAGVSQTPSNKVTEKGKYVELRCDPISGHTALYWYRQSLGQGPEFLIYFQGTGAADDSGLPNDRFFAVRPEGSVSTLKIQRTERGDSAVYLCASSIDSSSYEQYFGPGTRLTVT.

The chain is built from TRBV7-2 and TRBJ2-5; possibly TRBD2 for D (7 bases). The CDR3 consists of 15 residues. Germline CDR1 SGHTA, CDR2 FQGNSA. Trimming stripped 5 bases from V and 4 bases from J, with 17 bases between. The CDR3 protein is CASSRVQGGRETQYF. The CDR3 DNA reads TGTGCCAGCAGCCGGGTACAGGGAGGGAGAGAGACCCAGTACTTC.

The CDR3 loop is CASSQARGSLTEAFF. The DNA for the CDR3 is TGTGCCAGCAGCCAAGCGCGGGGGAGTCTTACTGAAGCTTTCTTT. The chain employs TRBV14 and TRBJ1-1; maybe TRBD1 (5 bases). Trimming took 1 base from V and 5 from J, leaving 14 bases between them. The CDR3 has 15 residues. Germline loops: CDR1 SGHDN, CDR2 FVKESK.

J is TRBJ2-7 and V is TRBV28; TRBD1 is a possible D gene (6 bases). The CDR3 covers 15 residues. Germline V gene sequence: CDR1 MDHEN, CDR2 SYDVKM. V lost 6 bases, J lost 2 bases, and 17 bases lay in between. CDR3 residues: CASSYTQGNPYEQYF. The CDR3 nucleotides are TGTGCCAGCAGCTATACTCAGGGGAACCCCTACGAGCAGTACTTC. Supplemented by reference TRBV28 and TRBJ2-7, the full variable domain reads DVKVTQSSRYLVKRTGEKVFLECVQDMDHENMFWYRQDPGLGLRLIYFSYDVKMKEKGDIPEGYSVSREKKERFSLILESASTNQTSMYLCASSYTQGNPYEQYFGPGTRLTVT.

The chain joins TRBV6-6 to TRBJ2-7; D is possibly TRBD2 (5 bases). Trimming pared 4 bases from V and 7 bases from J, leaving 17 bases between. The CDR3 spans 14 residues. Germline-derived CDR1 and CDR2 are MNHNY and SVGAGI (reference sequence). CDR3 amino acids: CASSLGRGVEEQYF. The CDR3 DNA is TGTGCCAGCAGTTTGGGCCGGGGAGTCGAAGAGCAGTACTTC.

This clone was observed a few times. The rearrangement links TRBV5-5 to TRBJ1-4; no firm D call. Trimming removed 7 bases at V and 5 bases at J, with 15 bases between. The germline CDR1 and CDR2 sequences are SGHKS and YYEKEE (reference sequence). The CDR3 is 14 residues long. CDR3 sequence: CASRLGSSNEKLFF. CDR3 nucleotide sequence: TGTGCCAGCCGTCTAGGGTCCTCGAATGAAAAACTGTTTTTT.

This chain uses TRBV6-5 with TRBJ1-5; D is undetermined. Germline CDR1 MNHEY, CDR2 SVGAGI. Trimming cost V 6 bases and J 4 bases, with 13 bases left between them. There are 14 residues in the CDR3. Here the CDR3 DNA reads TGTGCCAGCAGGCCTGGACGGAATAATCAGCCCCAGCATTTT. It yields the protein CASRPGRNNQPQHF.

This clone appeared a single time. The rearrangement joins TRBV5-6 to TRBJ2-3, with D unclear. V was cut by 2 bases and J by 7 bases, with 11 bases left in between. Germline CDR1 is SGHDT and CDR2 is YYEEEE. The CDR3 loop spans 13 amino acids. The CDR3 DNA sequence: TGTGCCAGCAGCTTTAGAAATCTGAATACGCAGTATTTT. Amino acid sequence: CASSFRNLNTQYF.

V is TRBV4-1 and J is TRBJ2-1; D may be TRBD1 (6 bases). CDR1 is MGHRA and CDR2 is YSYEKL in the germline V gene. Trimming took off 5 bases at V and 5 bases at J, with 25 bases between the two ends. The CDR3 is 18 amino acids. The CDR3 DNA sequence: TGCGCCAGCAGCACCCCCTCCCTAGTTCAGGGGCTGAACAATGAGCAGTTCTTC. Its protein is CASSTPSLVQGLNNEQFF.

This chain joins TRBV19 and TRBJ2-7; D tentatively fits TRBD1 or TRBD2 (5 bases each). Germline lookup yields CDR1 LNHDA and CDR2 SQIVND (reference sequence). CDR3 length: 14 amino acids. V dropped 5 bases and J dropped 4 bases, with 15 bases sitting between them. The CDR3 region has the DNA TGTGCCAGTAGTTCCACCGGGACGGTTTACGAGCAGTACTTC. Amino acids: CASSSTGTVYEQYF.

The chain links TRBV28 to TRBJ1-1, with TRBD1 identical over 7 bases. This CDR3 has 13 amino acids. The V segment lost 6 bases and the J segment 5 bases; nucleotides outside the gene matches: 6. Germline values: CDR1 MDHEN, CDR2 SYDVKM. This CDR3 reads CASRPQGTTEAFF. The DNA of the CDR3 is TGTGCCAGCAGACCACAGGGGACGACTGAAGCTTTCTTT.

This chain connects TRBV7-9 to TRBJ1-1; D possibly corresponds to TRBD1 (6 bases). Germline V gives CDR1 SEHNR, CDR2 FQNEAQ (reference sequence). Trimming left V 3 bases short and J 3 bases short, with 14 bases between. This CDR3 region has 15 residues. In DNA, the CDR3 is TGTGCCAGCAGCTTTAGGGCAGGGGCGGACACTGAAGCTTTCTTT. Translating gives CASSFRAGADTEAFF.

This clone was seen just once. V usage is TRBV14 and J usage is TRBJ2-1, with unresolved D. This CDR3 is built from 12 residues. The germline V gene encodes CDR1 SGHDN and CDR2 FVKESK. Trimming shortened V by 2 bases and J by 3 bases, and 2 bases separated the two germline ends. CDR3 DNA: TGTGCCAGCAGCCAAAACTACAATGAGCAGTTCTTC. Protein sequence: CASSQNYNEQFF.

This chain uses TRBV7-2 with TRBJ2-7, with 15 positions matching TRBD2. Trimming took 6 bases from V and 4 from J; bases not matched to a gene: 10. The germline gives CDR1 SGHTA, CDR2 FQGNSA. CDR3 length equals 17 residues. In DNA form, the CDR3 reads TGTGCCAGCAGGGGGCCGGGACTAGCGGGAGGAAGATACGAGCAGTACTTC. This translates into CASRGPGLAGGRYEQYF.

The chain recombines TRBV7-3 with TRBJ2-1; TRBD2 matches at 12 bases. CDR1 SGHTA and CDR2 FQGTGA come from the germline V gene. Germline trimming cut 4 bases from V and 8 bases from J; bases unmatched to any gene: 6. The CDR3 loop spans 15 amino acids. In DNA form, the CDR3 reads TGTGCCAGCAGCTCCGGACTAGCGGGGATCGATGAGCAGTTCTTC. Translating it yields CASSSGLAGIDEQFF.

The chain is built from TRBV14 and TRBJ2-3, with D possibly being TRBD2 (5 bases). Looked up from germline, CDR1 is SGHDN and CDR2 is FVKESK. Trimming pared 0 bases from V and 1 base from J, leaving 14 bases between. This CDR3 comprises 17 residues. The DNA for the CDR3 is TGTGCCAGCAGCCAAGACTCGGGTCTAGCAGGCACAGATACGCAGTATTTT. It yields the protein CASSQDSGLAGTDTQYF.

The gene calls are TRBV28 and TRBJ1-2, with D perhaps TRBD1 (6 bases). The CDR3 has 13 amino acids. V lost 7 bases and J lost 8, with 17 bases in between. The V gene's germline CDR1 is MDHEN and CDR2 SYDVKM. CDR3 DNA: TGTGCCAGCACTCCGACAGGTCTTTGGGGCTACACCTTC. This codes for CASTPTGLWGYTF.

The chain joins TRBV4-1 to TRBJ1-1; D ambiguous. The CDR3 sequence is 16 residues long. V gave up 2 bases and J gave up 1 base, with 14 bases separating them. Per germline, CDR1 MGHRA and CDR2 YSYEKL. The CDR3 spells CASSQPHATPNTEAFF. CDR3 sequence (DNA): TGCGCCAGCAGCCAACCTCACGCGACACCGAACACTGAAGCTTTCTTT.

The rearrangement links TRBV6-1 to TRBJ1-1; D might be TRBD1 (5 bases). Germline-derived CDR1 and CDR2 are MNHNS and SASEGT. V was shortened by 7 bases and J by 3 bases, with 18 bases between the two germline ends. The CDR3 totals 15 residues. CDR3 residues: CASKKGITTDTEAFF. The CDR3 coding sequence is TGTGCCAGCAAGAAGGGGATCACAACCGACACTGAAGCTTTCTTT.

The chain has TRBV27 and TRBJ2-5, with 7 positions matching TRBD2. Germline CDR1 is MNHEY and CDR2 is SMNVEV (reference sequence). J lost 4 bases, V lost 0 bases, and 11 bases had no gene match. This CDR3 region has 17 residues. The CDR3 DNA sequence: TGTGCCAGCAGTTTATCTTCGGGGGGAGGGGTGAGAGAGACCCAGTACTTC. Translation: CASSLSSGGGVRETQYF.